This T cell receptor beta chain is drawn from a study of T cell changes during pregnancy in multiple sclerosis. CDR3 length: 15 amino acids. Germline CDR1 is SGHTS and CDR2 is YDEGEE. V lost 4 bases, J lost 7 bases, and 6 bases stayed unmatched. This table comes from immunoSEQ multiplex PCR, and its TCRdb copy is limited to in-frame clones, with some not included. The sample holds tens of thousands of clones, approximately 92% seen once. The V gene is TRBV5-8, the J gene TRBJ1-4, with TRBD1 identical over 11 bases. Sequenced input: peripheral blood. This receptor was taken from a female donor with multiple sclerosis, enrolled in a pregnancy study. CDR3 nucleotide sequence: TGTGCCAGCAGCCCGGGACAGGGGGGAGGTGAAAAACTGTTTTTT. It specifies CASSPGQGGGEKLFF.